This T cell receptor (beta chain) originates from a study of blood T cell repertoires in COVID-19. Whole-study context: Italy, Spain and the United States were the sources of the convalescent and acute COVID-19 samples. PBMCs, B-cell-depleted T cells, or T cells were the source of the cDNA or gDNA that made up the material.

J was trimmed by 1 base and V by 5 bases; bases with no gene match: 7. The CDR3 extends over 16 amino acids. Germline V gene data show CDR1 as SGHTA and CDR2 as FQGTGA. This clone was seen more than once but under ten times. Per the authors' pipeline: Reference gene primer amplification yielded estimated nucleated cell counts. TCRdb keeps only in-frame clones here, not all; method: immunoSEQ multiplex PCR. That table furnishes V, J and clone size, whereas the DNA furnished D and trimming. The sample records approximately 270,000 clones, under 90% being singletons. The chain recombines TRBV7-3 with TRBJ2-3, with 9 bases lining up with TRBD1. The sequenced sample consisted of peripheral blood. This clonotype was obtained from a man aged 50 or older with acute or convalescent COVID-19. The CDR3 DNA sequence: TGTGCCAGCAGCCCAGGGACAGGGTGGGGCACAGATACGCAGTATTTT. It codes for CASSPGTGWGTDTQYF.